This T cell receptor beta chain was identified during a study of T cells in Graves' hyperthyroidism and ophthalmopathy. This clonotype was seen repeatedly, ten times or more. Researchers took RNA transcripts and amplified the TCR beta CDR3 regions from them. During a first-round RT-PCR of the TCR CDR3, the HTBI primer set was used. TCRdb itself ran the multiplex PCR reads through MiXCR, one entry per CDR3 protein. The data contain a few hundred thousand distinct CDR3 sequences, around 16% of them singletons. Germline-derived CDR1 and CDR2 are SGHRS and YFSETQ. The CDR3 loop spans 13 amino acids. Germline trimming cut 4 bases from V and 6 bases from J; bases unmatched to any gene: 4.

Sequencing was done on a sample of blood. The chain combines TRBV5-1 with TRBJ2-7; 10 nucleotides match TRBD2. This clonotype originated in a woman in her 30s with Graves' hyperthyroidism. This CDR3 reads CASSTRLAGEQYF. DNA of the CDR3: TGCGCCAGCAGCACCAGACTAGCGGGCGAGCAGTACTTC.